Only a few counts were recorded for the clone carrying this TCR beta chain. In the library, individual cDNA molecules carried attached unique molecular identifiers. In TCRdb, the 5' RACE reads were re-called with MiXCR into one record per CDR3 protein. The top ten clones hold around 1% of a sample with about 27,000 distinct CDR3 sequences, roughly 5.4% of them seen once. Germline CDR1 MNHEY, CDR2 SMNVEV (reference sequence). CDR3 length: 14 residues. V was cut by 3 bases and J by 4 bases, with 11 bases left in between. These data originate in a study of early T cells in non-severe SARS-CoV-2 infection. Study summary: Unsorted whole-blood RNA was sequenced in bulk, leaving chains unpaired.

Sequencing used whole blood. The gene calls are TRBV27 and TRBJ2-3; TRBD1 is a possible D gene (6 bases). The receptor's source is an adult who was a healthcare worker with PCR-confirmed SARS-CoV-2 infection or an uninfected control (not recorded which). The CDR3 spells CASSFQGLADTQYF. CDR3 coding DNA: TGTGCCAGCAGTTTTCAGGGGCTAGCAGATACGCAGTATTTT.